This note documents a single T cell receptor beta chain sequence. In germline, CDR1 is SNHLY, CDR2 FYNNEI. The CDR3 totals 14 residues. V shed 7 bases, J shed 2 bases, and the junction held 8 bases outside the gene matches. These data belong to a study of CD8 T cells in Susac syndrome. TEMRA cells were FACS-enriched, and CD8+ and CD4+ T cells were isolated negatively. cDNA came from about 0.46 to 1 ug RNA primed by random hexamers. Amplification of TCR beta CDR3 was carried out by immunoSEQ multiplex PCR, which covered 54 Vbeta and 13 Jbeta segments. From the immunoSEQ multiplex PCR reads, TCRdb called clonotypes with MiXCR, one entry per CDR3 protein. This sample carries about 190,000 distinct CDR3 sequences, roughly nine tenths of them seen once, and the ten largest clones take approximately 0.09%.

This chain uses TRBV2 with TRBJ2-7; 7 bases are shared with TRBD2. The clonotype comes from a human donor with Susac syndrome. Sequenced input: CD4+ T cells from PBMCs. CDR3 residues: CASTRAGSTYEQYF. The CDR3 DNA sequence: TGTGCCAGCACTAGAGCGGGGAGTACCTACGAGCAGTACTTC.